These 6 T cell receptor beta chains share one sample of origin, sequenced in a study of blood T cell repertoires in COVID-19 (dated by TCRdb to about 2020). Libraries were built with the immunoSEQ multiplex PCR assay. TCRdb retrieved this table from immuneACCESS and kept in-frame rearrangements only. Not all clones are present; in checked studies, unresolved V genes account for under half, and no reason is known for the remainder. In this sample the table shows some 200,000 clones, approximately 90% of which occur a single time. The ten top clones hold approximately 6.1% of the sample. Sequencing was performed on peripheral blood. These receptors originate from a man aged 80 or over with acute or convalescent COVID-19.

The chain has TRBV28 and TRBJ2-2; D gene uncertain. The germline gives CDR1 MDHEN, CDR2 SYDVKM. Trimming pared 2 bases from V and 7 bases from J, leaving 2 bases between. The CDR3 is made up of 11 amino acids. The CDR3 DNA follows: TGTGCCAGCAGTTTACTCGGGGAGCTGTTTTTT. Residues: CASSLLGELFF.

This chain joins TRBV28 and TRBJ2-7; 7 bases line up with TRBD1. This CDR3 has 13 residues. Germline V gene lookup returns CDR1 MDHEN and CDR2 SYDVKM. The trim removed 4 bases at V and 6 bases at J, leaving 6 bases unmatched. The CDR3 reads CASSSPDRAEQYF. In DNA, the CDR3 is TGTGCCAGCAGTTCCCCTGACAGGGCCGAGCAGTACTTC.

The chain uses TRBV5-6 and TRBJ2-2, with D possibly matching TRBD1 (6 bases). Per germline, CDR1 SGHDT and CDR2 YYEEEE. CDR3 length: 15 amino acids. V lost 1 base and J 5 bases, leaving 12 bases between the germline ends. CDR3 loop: CASSLLQGTTGELFF. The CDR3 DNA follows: TGTGCCAGCAGCTTGTTGCAGGGGACGACCGGGGAGCTGTTTTTT.

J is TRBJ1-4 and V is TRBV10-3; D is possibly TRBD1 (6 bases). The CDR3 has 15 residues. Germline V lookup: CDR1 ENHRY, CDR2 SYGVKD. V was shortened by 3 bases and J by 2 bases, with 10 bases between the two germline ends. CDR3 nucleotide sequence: TGTGCCATCAGTGAAAAGACAGGCACTAATGAAAAACTGTTTTTT. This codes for CAISEKTGTNEKLFF.

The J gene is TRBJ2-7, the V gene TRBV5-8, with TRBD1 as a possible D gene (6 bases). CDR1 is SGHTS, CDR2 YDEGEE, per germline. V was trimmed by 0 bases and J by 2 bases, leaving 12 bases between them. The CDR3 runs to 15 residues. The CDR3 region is CASSLGYRETYEQYF. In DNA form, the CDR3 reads TGTGCCAGCAGCTTGGGATACAGGGAGACCTACGAGCAGTACTTC.

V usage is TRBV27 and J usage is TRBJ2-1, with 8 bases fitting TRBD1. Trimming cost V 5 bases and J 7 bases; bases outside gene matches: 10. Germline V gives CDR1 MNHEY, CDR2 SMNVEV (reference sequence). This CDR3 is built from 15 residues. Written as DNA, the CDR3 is TGTGCCAGCAGTCCCGGGACAGGAGTTACAAATGAGCAGTTCTTC. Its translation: CASSPGTGVTNEQFF.